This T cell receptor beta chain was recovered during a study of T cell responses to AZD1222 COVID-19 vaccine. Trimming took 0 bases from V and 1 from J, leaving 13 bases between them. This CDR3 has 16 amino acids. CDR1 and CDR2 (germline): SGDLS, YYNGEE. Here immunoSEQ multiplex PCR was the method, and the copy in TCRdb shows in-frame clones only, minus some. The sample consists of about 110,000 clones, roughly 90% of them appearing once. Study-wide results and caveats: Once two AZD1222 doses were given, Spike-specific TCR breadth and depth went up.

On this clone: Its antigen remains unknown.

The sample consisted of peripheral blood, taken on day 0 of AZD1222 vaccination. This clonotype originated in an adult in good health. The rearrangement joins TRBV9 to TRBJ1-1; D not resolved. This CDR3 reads CASSVAGAGPNTEAFF. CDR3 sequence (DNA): TGTGCCAGCAGCGTAGCTGGTGCAGGACCGAACACTGAAGCTTTCTTT.